This is a list of T cell receptor beta chains from one sample in a study of blood T cell repertoires in COVID-19. Libraries were prepared by immunoSEQ multiplex PCR; TCRdb keeps only in-frame clonotypes and omits some of them. This sample yields approximately 260,000 clones, of which roughly 84% are seen a single time; roughly 6.7% belongs to the top ten. The sequenced material came from PBMCs or T cells enriched from blood (not recorded which). These receptors were collected from a woman aged 45 to 65 who had been exposed to COVID-19. CDR3s include the opening cysteine and the closing phenylalanine or tryptophan. D genes are given only for firm matches. Expanded clones get a size class; other rows say once, few or many, or leave the size out.

V: TRBV29-1; J: TRBJ2-2; size: -; D: -; DNA: TGCAGCGTTGAAAAGACGGGTGGCGGGGAGCTGTTTTTT; CDR3: CSVEKTGGGELFF
V: TRBV7-7; J: TRBJ1-3; size: once; D: -; DNA: TGTGCCAGCAGCTTAAGTCCGACTAGCAACACCATATATTTT; CDR3: CASSLSPTSNTIYF
V: TRBV7-8; J: TRBJ1-1; size: -; D: TRBD1; DNA: TGTGCCAGCAGTTCGGACAGGGCAAACGCTGAAGCTTTCTTT; CDR3: CASSSDRANAEAFF
V: TRBV6-4; J: TRBJ2-3; size: -; D: TRBD2; DNA: TGTGCCAGCAGTGTCACTAGCGGGGGTGCAGATACGCAGTATTTT; CDR3: CASSVTSGGADTQYF
V: TRBV7-9; J: TRBJ1-2; size: -; D: -; DNA: TGTGCCAGCAGCCCCGCTCTGGCCGGAGAGAACTATGGCTACACCTTC; CDR3: CASSPALAGENYGYTF
V: TRBV10-2; J: TRBJ1-1; size: few; D: -; DNA: TGCGCCAGCAGTGATAGCGTGGCTGAAGCTTTCTTT; CDR3: CASSDSVAEAFF
V: TRBV7-8; J: TRBJ2-1; size: -; D: TRBD2; DNA: TGTGCCCCGGCAAGCGGGGCCCCCGGGGATGAGCAGTTCTTC; CDR3: CAPASGAPGDEQFF
V: TRBV10-3; J: TRBJ2-3; size: -; D: TRBD2; DNA: TGTGCCATCAGTGAGTCGATCACCGGGACTACTACAAGTACGCAGTATTTT; CDR3: CAISESITGTTTSTQYF
V: TRBV3-1/TRBV3-2; J: TRBJ2-7; size: -; D: -; DNA: TGTGCCAGCAGCCAAGGGACAACCTACGAGCAGTACTTC; CDR3: CASSQGTTYEQYF
V: TRBV7-9; J: TRBJ2-5; size: few; D: -; DNA: TGTGCCAGCAGCCCGCGACAGCAATTTCAAGAGACCCAGTACTTC; CDR3: CASSPRQQFQETQYF
V: TRBV5-4; J: TRBJ1-1; size: -; D: -; DNA: TGTGCCAGCAGCTCCGTAATGAACACTGAAGCTTTCTTT; CDR3: CASSSVMNTEAFF
V: TRBV5-8; J: TRBJ1-1; size: -; D: -; DNA: TGTGCCAGCAGCTTGGGGGCAGCTGAAGCTTTCTTT; CDR3: CASSLGAAEAFF
V: TRBV28; J: TRBJ1-6; size: once; D: TRBD1; DNA: TGTGCCAGCACCGAGGCACAGGGGAATTCACCCCTCCACTTT; CDR3: CASTEAQGNSPLHF
V: TRBV30; J: TRBJ1-6; size: -; D: TRBD1; DNA: TGTGCCTGGAGTGTTGACAGGGTCGGATCACCCCTCCACTTT; CDR3: CAWSVDRVGSPLHF
V: TRBV30; J: TRBJ1-2; size: once; D: -; DNA: TGTGCCCGGGACGGGGGGTTAAGCGGCTACACCTTC; CDR3: CARDGGLSGYTF
V: TRBV6-5; J: TRBJ1-1; size: -; D: -; DNA: TGTGCCAGCAGTTACTCTACAGGGTACGGCACTGAAGCTTTCTTT; CDR3: CASSYSTGYGTEAFF
V: TRBV7-9; J: TRBJ1-2; size: few; D: -; DNA: TGTGCCAGCAGCTTCCTCCACGGAATGTGGGGAGGTGGCTACACCTTC; CDR3: CASSFLHGMWGGGYTF
V: TRBV28; J: TRBJ2-5; size: -; D: TRBD1; DNA: TGTGCCAGCAGTTCGCCCCCGGGACAGGGGATGGTGACCCAGTACTTC; CDR3: CASSSPPGQGMVTQYF
V: TRBV7-9; J: TRBJ2-2; size: -; D: -; DNA: TGTGCCAGCAGACGCGGGGCCGATTACACCGGGGAGCTGTTTTTT; CDR3: CASRRGADYTGELFF
V: TRBV12-3/TRBV12-4; J: TRBJ2-7; size: -; D: -; DNA: TGTGCCAGCAGTTTCGGAGGGCACGAGCAGTACTTC; CDR3: CASSFGGHEQYF
V: TRBV9; J: TRBJ2-4; size: -; D: -; DNA: TGTGCCAGCAGCGTCGGGGTAGGGATATCCAAAAACATTCAGTACTTC; CDR3: CASSVGVGISKNIQYF
V: TRBV5-1; J: TRBJ2-1; size: -; D: TRBD2; DNA: TGCGCCAGCAGTTATCTGGCGACTAGCGGGGGCAATGAGCAGTTCTTC; CDR3: CASSYLATSGGNEQFF
V: TRBV30; J: TRBJ1-2; size: -; D: -; DNA: TGTGCCTGGAGCGCAAATAGTAACTATGGCTACACCTTC; CDR3: CAWSANSNYGYTF
V: TRBV28; J: TRBJ1-2; size: -; D: TRBD1; DNA: TGTGCCAGCAAGAAAGGGACAGGCCTCTATGGCTACACCTTC; CDR3: CASKKGTGLYGYTF
V: TRBV12-3/TRBV12-4; J: TRBJ1-2; size: -; D: -; DNA: TGTGCCAGCGGCTCAGGGTTCCGCTACACCTTC; CDR3: CASGSGFRYTF
V: TRBV6-4; J: TRBJ1-4; size: -; D: -; DNA: TGTGCCAGCAGTCGGGAATTTAATGAAAAACTGTTTTTT; CDR3: CASSREFNEKLFF
V: TRBV5-5; J: TRBJ2-7; size: -; D: TRBD2; DNA: TGTGCCAGCAGCCGACTAGCGCAGGAGCAGTACTTC; CDR3: CASSRLAQEQYF
V: TRBV29-1; J: TRBJ1-1; size: -; D: TRBD1; DNA: TGCAGCGTTGAACCCCAGGGGGCTGAAGCTTTCTTT; CDR3: CSVEPQGAEAFF
V: TRBV4-2; J: TRBJ2-2; size: -; D: TRBD2; DNA: TGTGCCAGCAGCCGCTCTTCAGCGGGGGGACTCACCGGGGAGCTGTTTTTT; CDR3: CASSRSSAGGLTGELFF
V: TRBV7-6; J: TRBJ2-1; size: -; D: -; DNA: TGTGCCAGCAGCTTAGTGAGTCGGGTCAACAATGAGCAGTTCTTC; CDR3: CASSLVSRVNNEQFF
V: TRBV6-6; J: TRBJ1-6; size: -; D: -; DNA: TGTGCCAGCAGTCTACGCCCCTTCTGGGACACCCGTTATAATTCACCCCTCCACTTT; CDR3: CASSLRPFWDTRYNSPLHF
V: TRBV27; J: TRBJ1-6; size: -; D: TRBD1; DNA: TGTGCCAGCAGTCCTACGACAGGGGATAATTCACCCCTCCACTTT; CDR3: CASSPTTGDNSPLHF
V: TRBV14; J: TRBJ1-2; size: -; D: TRBD1; DNA: TGTGCCAGCAGCCAATGGACAGGGGATGCCGGCTACACCTTC; CDR3: CASSQWTGDAGYTF
V: TRBV27; J: TRBJ2-7; size: once; D: -; DNA: TGTGCCAGCAGTTTATCGAGGGCCTACGAGCAGTACTTC; CDR3: CASSLSRAYEQYF
V: TRBV6-1; J: TRBJ1-5; size: -; D: TRBD1; DNA: TGTGCCAGCAGTGGTCAGGGGGCAAAGGGCAATCAGCCCCAGCATTTT; CDR3: CASSGQGAKGNQPQHF
V: TRBV6-5; J: TRBJ1-2; size: -; D: -; DNA: TGTGCCAGCAGCCAGGGCCCGGCTTATGGCTACACCTTC; CDR3: CASSQGPAYGYTF
V: TRBV28; J: TRBJ1-5; size: -; D: -; DNA: TGTGCCAGCAGTTTATGGGGGAGAGGGCGGAATCAGCCCCAGCATTTT; CDR3: CASSLWGRGRNQPQHF
V: TRBV21-1; J: TRBJ2-7; size: -; D: -; DNA: TGTGCCAGCAGCAAACTCCAGGGGGAATACTACGAGCAGTACTTC; CDR3: CASSKLQGEYYEQYF
V: TRBV19; J: TRBJ1-6; size: -; D: -; DNA: TGTGCCAGTAGTATAGGAAAGACAAGGAACTATAATTCACCCCTCCACTTT; CDR3: CASSIGKTRNYNSPLHF